The 27 T cell receptor beta chains below come from one sample, sequenced in a study of cytomegalovirus exposure and HLA in healthy donors. The PCR employed 60 Vbeta primers together with 13 Jbeta primers. Repertoires were generated with immunoSEQ multiplex PCR, while TCRdb's copy carries only in-frame clones and drops some. The table includes roughly 200,000 clones, approximately 86% detected once. Sequencing was done on a sample of PBMCs. The receptors originated from a woman in her 30s in good health and CMV-seronegative.

This chain joins TRBV5-8 and TRBJ2-2; D uncertain. Deletions cut 4 bases from V and 3 bases from J, with 10 bases between. The germline V gene encodes CDR1 SGHTS and CDR2 YDEGEE. The CDR3 runs to 14 residues. In DNA form, the CDR3 reads TGTGCCAGCAGCATCGGAGATTACACCGGGGAGCTGTTTTTT. The encoded protein is CASSIGDYTGELFF.

The chain carries TRBV19 and TRBJ1-1; 8 bases line up with TRBD1. CDR3 length: 16 residues. Losses at the gene ends were 4 bases for V and 6 bases for J; bases not matched to a gene: 13. CDR1 is LNHDA and CDR2 is SQIVND in the germline V gene (reference sequence). The CDR3 is CASSKQRQGPGSEAFF. In nucleotides, the CDR3 is TGTGCCAGTAGTAAACAACGACAGGGGCCTGGTTCTGAAGCTTTCTTT.

V is TRBV5-4 and J is TRBJ2-3; possibly TRBD2 for D (5 bases). The CDR3 loop spans 12 amino acids. V shed 2 bases and J shed 4 bases, with 5 bases lying between them. Germline V gene lookup returns CDR1 SGHNT and CDR2 YYREEE (reference sequence). CDR3 coding DNA: TGTGCCAGCAGCTTTAGCGCAGATACGCAGTATTTT. Amino acid sequence: CASSFSADTQYF.

This clone was found once. This rearrangement joins TRBV13 to TRBJ2-1, with TRBD1 matching over 7 bases. The CDR3 contains 14 residues. J lost 6 bases, V lost 5 bases, and 7 bases had no gene match. Germline V lookup: CDR1 PRHDT, CDR2 FYEKMQ (reference sequence). CDR3 in DNA: TGTGCCAGCAGCCCAAACAGGGGTTTCAATGAGCAGTTCTTC. Translated: CASSPNRGFNEQFF.

The J gene is TRBJ2-3, the V gene TRBV29-1; no definite D call. Germline values: CDR1 SQVTM, CDR2 ANQGSEA. The CDR3 totals 14 residues. Trimming took 4 bases from V and 4 from J, leaving 15 bases between them. The CDR3 sequence is CSVVPLGRSDTQYF. The CDR3 coding sequence is TGCAGCGTTGTGCCCCTCGGCAGGTCAGATACGCAGTATTTT.

The DNA of the CDR3 is TGTGCCAGCAGCGAGCACTGGAGGAACACCGGGGAGCTGTTTTTT. Encoded protein: CASSEHWRNTGELFF. This chain links TRBV6-1 with TRBJ2-2; the D is unclear. V was cut by 6 bases and J by 1 base, with 12 bases left in between. Per the germline V gene, CDR1 is MNHNS and CDR2 is SASEGT. The CDR3 contains 15 residues.

The chain links TRBV30 to TRBJ2-7, with no clear D. The CDR3 has 11 amino acids. Trimming removed 5 bases at V and 2 bases at J, with 7 bases between. The V gene's germline CDR1 is GTSNPN and CDR2 SVGIG (reference sequence). CDR3 DNA sequence: TGTGCCTGGGGAGCCCCCTACGAGCAGTACTTC. It is translated as CAWGAPYEQYF.

The chain is built from TRBV15 and TRBJ2-3; 7 bases match TRBD2. Germline CDR1 LNHNV, CDR2 YYDKDF (reference sequence). The CDR3 has 14 amino acids. The J segment lost 4 bases and the V segment lost 1 base, leaving 2 bases of the junction unmatched. The CDR3 DNA follows: TGTGCCACCAGCAGAGGGGAGGGTCCAGATACGCAGTATTTT. Translation gives CATSRGEGPDTQYF. The whole variable domain, filled in from reference TRBV15 and TRBJ2-3, reads DAMVIQNPRYQVTQFGKPVTLSCSQTLNHNVMYWYQQKSSQAPKLLFHYYDKDFNNEADTPDNFQSRRPNTSFCFLDIRSPGLGDTAMYLCATSRGEGPDTQYFGPGTRLTVL.

The chain couples TRBV6-6 to TRBJ1-1; 7 bases fit TRBD1. From germline, CDR1 is MNHNY and CDR2 SVGAGI (reference sequence). The CDR3 sequence is 15 residues long. V lost 5 bases, J lost 4 bases, and 10 bases stayed unmatched. CDR3 sequence: CASSGHEGAGTEAFF. CDR3 bases: TGTGCCAGCAGTGGACACGAGGGGGCCGGCACTGAAGCTTTCTTT.

This clone was counted once. The rearrangement uses TRBV5-6 and TRBJ2-5; possibly TRBD2 for D (7 bases). CDR3 size: 17 residues. The V and J ends lost 2 bases and 1 base respectively, with 18 bases between them. Germline CDR1 and CDR2: SGHDT and YYEEEE. CDR3 in DNA: TGTGCCAGCAGCTTCGGGGGGCCCCTACAACCCCAAGAGACCCAGTACTTC. This sequence encodes CASSFGGPLQPQETQYF.

The chain is built from TRBV19 and TRBJ1-1, with a tentative D call TRBD1 (5 bases). Trimming stripped 2 bases from V and 5 bases from J, with 15 bases between. This CDR3 spans 15 amino acids. Germline CDR1 is LNHDA and CDR2 is SQIVND (reference sequence). CDR3 nucleotide sequence: TGTGCCAGTAGTATATTGGGGCAGGGCGGAACTGAAGCTTTCTTT. Amino acid sequence: CASSILGQGGTEAFF.

V and J are TRBV6-7 and TRBJ1-1; the D gene is possibly TRBD1 (6 bases). TRBV6-7 is annotated as an ORF whose role is uncertain. There are 16 residues in the CDR3. The V end lost 6 bases, the J end lost 3 bases, and 20 bases lay between the germline ends. The DNA of the CDR3 is TGTGCCAGCAGCCTACCCAACAGGGATCTGCACACTGAAGCTTTCTTT. Encoded protein: CASSLPNRDLHTEAFF.

V is TRBV10-3 and J is TRBJ2-7, with TRBD1 identical over 10 bases. The ends lost 3 bases at V and 1 base at J; junction bases unmatched: 3. The germline gives CDR1 ENHRY, CDR2 SYGVKD. The CDR3 consists of 15 residues. CDR3 residues: CAISERTGGSYEQYF. DNA of the CDR3: TGTGCCATCAGTGAACGGACAGGGGGATCCTACGAGCAGTACTTC.

The rearrangement links TRBV9 to TRBJ2-7, with D possibly TRBD2 on 5 matching bases. The V gene lost 7 bases and the J gene lost 2 bases, with 16 bases spanning the gap. This CDR3 spans 14 amino acids. In germline, CDR1 is SGDLS, CDR2 YYNGEE. CDR3 coding DNA: TGTGCCAGCTCTCGTACGGGAATTGCCTACGAGCAGTACTTC. It encodes CASSRTGIAYEQYF.

The rearrangement joins TRBV2 to TRBJ2-2; 7 positions match TRBD1. The J segment lost 5 bases and the V segment lost 3 bases, leaving 6 bases of the junction unmatched. Germline CDR1 reads SNHLY; CDR2 reads FYNNEI. CDR3 length: 15 amino acids. The CDR3 sequence is CASSDPGQETGELFF. CDR3 bases: TGTGCCAGCAGTGATCCAGGACAGGAAACCGGGGAGCTGTTTTTT.

The chain uses TRBV28 and TRBJ2-7; D not resolved. Germline V gene sequence: CDR1 MDHEN, CDR2 SYDVKM. CDR3 size: 13 residues. Deletions cut 5 bases from V and 5 bases from J, with 13 bases between. DNA for the CDR3: TGTGCCAGCAGTCAACTTGCCCCGAACGAGCAGTACTTC. It is translated as CASSQLAPNEQYF.

The J gene is TRBJ2-7, the V gene TRBV29-1; a possible D gene is TRBD1 (6 bases). The CDR3 runs to 15 residues. Trimming removed 6 bases at V and 6 bases at J, with 24 bases between. Looked up from germline, CDR1 is SQVTM and CDR2 is ANQGSEA. This chain's CDR3 is CSVLSPGHLLREQYF. The DNA for the CDR3 is TGCAGCGTCCTCAGCCCGGGACATCTACTCCGCGAGCAGTACTTC.

This clone occurred once. The chain uses TRBV11-2 and TRBJ2-2; TRBD1 aligns across 9 bases. This CDR3 region has 15 residues. The V gene's germline CDR1 is SGHAT and CDR2 FQNNGV. Trimming cost V 2 bases and J 6 bases; bases outside gene matches: 4. The CDR3 DNA follows: TGTGCCAGCAGCTTAACAGGGGGCAGTTCCGGGGAGCTGTTTTTT. This sequence encodes CASSLTGGSSGELFF.

The V and J genes are TRBV29-1 and TRBJ2-1; the match to TRBD2 covers 14 bases. The CDR3 has 16 amino acids. Germline V gives CDR1 SQVTM, CDR2 ANQGSEA. With 6 bases clipped from V and 0 bases from J, the junction kept 4 bases outside the gene matches. In DNA form, the CDR3 reads TGCAGCGTCGGGACTAGCGGGGGCCGCTCCTACAATGAGCAGTTCTTC. Its protein product is CSVGTSGGRSYNEQFF.

The CDR3 bases are TGTGCCAGCAGCTTCAGGGGACCTATGAACACTGAAGCTTTCTTT. It yields the protein CASSFRGPMNTEAFF. The rearrangement joins TRBV5-6 to TRBJ1-1; tentatively, D is TRBD1 (6 bases). V lost 2 bases to trimming and J lost 0 bases, with 11 bases between them. Germline V gives CDR1 SGHDT, CDR2 YYEEEE. This CDR3 is 15 amino acids long. Full variable domain (missing parts from reference TRBV5-6 and TRBJ1-1): DAGVTQSPTHLIKTRGQQVTLRCSPKSGHDTVSWYQQALGQGPQFIFQYYEEEERQRGNFPDRFSGHQFPNYSSELNVNALLLGDSALYLCASSFRGPMNTEAFFGQGTRLTVV.

The CDR3 region has the DNA TGCGCCAGCAGCTTCTTAGGGGGATCGAATGAAAAACTGTTTTTT. Amino acids: CASSFLGGSNEKLFF. This chain uses TRBV5-1 with TRBJ1-4, with D tentatively TRBD1 (6 bases). This CDR3 is built from 15 residues. Trimming removed 2 bases at V and 5 bases at J, with 13 bases between. Per germline, CDR1 SGHRS and CDR2 YFSETQ.

The gene calls are TRBV10-2 and TRBJ2-1, with 14 bases that match TRBD2. The trim removed 5 bases at V and 8 bases at J, leaving 8 bases unmatched. Germline lookup yields CDR1 WSHSY and CDR2 SAAADI. CDR3 length: 16 amino acids. CDR3 loop: CASSRTSGGIGDEQFF. Written as DNA, the CDR3 is TGCGCCAGCAGTAGGACTAGCGGGGGGATCGGCGATGAGCAGTTCTTC.

V usage is TRBV5-1 and J usage is TRBJ2-5; D might be TRBD1 (5 bases). The CDR3 has 14 residues. Germline V gene sequence: CDR1 SGHRS, CDR2 YFSETQ. The V end was cut by 3 bases, the J end by 1 base, with 10 bases between. CDR3 sequence (DNA): TGCGCCAGCAGCTCCGTAGACAGCCAAGAGACCCAGTACTTC. Its translation: CASSSVDSQETQYF.

This chain joins TRBV28 and TRBJ2-7; TRBD1 agrees at 9 bases. The V gene's germline CDR1 is MDHEN and CDR2 SYDVKM. CDR3 length equals 15 residues. Trimming at V came to 6 bases and at J to 3 bases, leaving 9 bases not matched to a gene. The CDR3 here is CASRAPGTGFYEQYF. The CDR3 coding sequence is TGTGCCAGCAGAGCCCCCGGGACAGGGTTCTACGAGCAGTACTTC.

The V call is TRBV9, the J call TRBJ1-3; the D gene is possibly TRBD1 (5 bases). The V end lost 2 bases, the J end lost 0 bases, and 9 bases lay between the germline ends. This CDR3 spans 15 amino acids. Per the germline V gene, CDR1 is SGDLS and CDR2 is YYNGEE. The chain's CDR3 is CASSVDSNSGNTIYF. The CDR3 nucleotides read TGTGCCAGCAGCGTCGACAGCAACTCTGGAAACACCATATATTTT.

This clone was counted between two and nine times. The chain combines TRBV10-3 with TRBJ2-1; 9 positions agree with TRBD2. Germline V gene sequence: CDR1 ENHRY, CDR2 SYGVKD. With 6 bases clipped from V and 7 bases from J, the junction kept 7 bases outside the gene matches. The CDR3 is 14 residues long. The chain's CDR3 is CAISVAGAENEQFF. DNA for the CDR3: TGTGCCATCAGCGTAGCGGGAGCTGAGAATGAGCAGTTCTTC.

The V call is TRBV30, the J call TRBJ2-2; TRBD2 aligns across 12 bases. The germline V gene has CDR1 GTSNPN and CDR2 SVGIG (reference sequence). This CDR3 contains 16 residues. With V trimmed by 5 bases and J by 7 bases, 11 bases remained unmatched. Here the CDR3 DNA reads TGTGCCTGGCGGACTAGCGGGGAGGCCTTTGACGGGGAGCTGTTTTTT. Protein: CAWRTSGEAFDGELFF.